This TCR beta chain was retrieved from a study of T cell repertoires in cytomegalovirus infection. Via MiXCR, TCRdb re-called the reads, giving one row per CDR3 protein. The sample yields about 130,000 distinct CDR3 sequences, roughly a quarter seen once. Notes on this clonotype: Its target is unknown.

Between the trimmed V and J ends, which lost 6 bases and 4 bases, there was a span of 15 bases. CDR3 length: 14 residues. Sequencing input: PBMCs, sequenced either directly or after in vitro stimulation (not recorded which). The rearrangement joins TRBV12-3 or TRBV12-4 to TRBJ1-1; D gene uncertain. The source is a human donor in good health (CMV status not recorded). Some clones in this sample may be carry-over from other donors' samples. The CDR3 DNA reads as TGTGCCAGCAGGTTCGGGTCTACGAGCACTGAAGCTTTCTTT. Translation gives CASRFGSTSTEAFF.